This T cell receptor (beta chain) is drawn from a study of graft-versus-host responses after intestinal transplantation. In the study overall: All recipients were given anti-thymocyte globulin induction, and tacrolimus and steroids were then administered for 2 to 4 years. Study-level points and caveats: Analysis identified GvH clones in recipient marrow, with some appearing first in ileum or blood. Association was observed between peak circulating GvH clone levels and early post-transplant HvG declines. Elevated graft-versus-host to host-versus-graft clonal ratios in allografts were recorded for patients with graft-donor T cell macrochimerism.

As for this clone: The antigen is not known.

Clones were read by immunoSEQ multiplex PCR, and TCRdb kept only the in-frame ones, dropping some. This sample has some 8,300 clones; about nine tenths occur once, and the top ten carry roughly 1.5%. The receptor comes from a human patient who received an intestinal transplant, so some T cells may come from the graft donor. This sample comprised PBMCs, obtained around 31 days after intestinal transplant.

CDR3 DNA sequence: TGTGCCAATGGAGGGGCAGGGGTCGACGAGCAGTACTTC. The encoded protein is CANGGAGVDEQYF. This sequence joins TRBV6-1 and TRBJ2-7; possibly TRBD1 or TRBD2 for D (6 bases each). The CDR3 is 13 residues long. Deletions cut 10 bases from V and 5 bases from J, with 18 bases between. Germline loops: CDR1 MNHNS, CDR2 SASEGT.